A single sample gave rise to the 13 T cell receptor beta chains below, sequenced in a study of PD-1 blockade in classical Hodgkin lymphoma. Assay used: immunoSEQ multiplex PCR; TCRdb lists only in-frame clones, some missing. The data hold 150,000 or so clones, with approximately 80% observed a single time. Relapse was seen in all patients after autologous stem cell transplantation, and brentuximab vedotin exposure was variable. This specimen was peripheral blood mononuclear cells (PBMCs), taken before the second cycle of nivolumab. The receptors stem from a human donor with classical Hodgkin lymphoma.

The CDR3 DNA is TGTGCCCACTTAACCGGACCCTTTGGAGGGACAGATACGCAGTATTTT. Protein sequence: CAHLTGPFGGTDTQYF. V usage is TRBV30 and J usage is TRBJ2-3; perhaps TRBD2 as D (6 bases). This CDR3 is 16 amino acids long. Between the trimmed V and J ends, which lost 8 bases and 3 bases, there was a span of 24 bases. Germline V gene lookup returns CDR1 GTSNPN and CDR2 SVGIG (reference sequence).

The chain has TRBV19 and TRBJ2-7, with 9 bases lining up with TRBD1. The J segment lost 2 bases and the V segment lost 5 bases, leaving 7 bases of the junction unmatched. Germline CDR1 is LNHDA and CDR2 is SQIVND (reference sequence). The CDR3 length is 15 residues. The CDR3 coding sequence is TGTGCCAGTAGTTCCCGACAGGGGGTTCCCTACGAGCAGTACTTC. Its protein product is CASSSRQGVPYEQYF.

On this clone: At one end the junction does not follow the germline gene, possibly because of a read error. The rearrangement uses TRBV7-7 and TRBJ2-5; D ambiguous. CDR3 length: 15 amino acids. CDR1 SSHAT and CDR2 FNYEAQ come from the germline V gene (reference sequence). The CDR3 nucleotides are TGTGCTAGCAGCTTAAGTCTACAGTCGCAAGAGACCCAGTACTTC. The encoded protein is CASSLSLQSQETQYF.

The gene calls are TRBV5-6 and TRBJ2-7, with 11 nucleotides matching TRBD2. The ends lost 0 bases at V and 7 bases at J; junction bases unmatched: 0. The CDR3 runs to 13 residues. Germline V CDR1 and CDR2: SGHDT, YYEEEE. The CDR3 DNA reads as TGTGCCAGCAGCTTGGCTAGCGGGGGGGAGCAGTACTTC. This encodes CASSLASGGEQYF.

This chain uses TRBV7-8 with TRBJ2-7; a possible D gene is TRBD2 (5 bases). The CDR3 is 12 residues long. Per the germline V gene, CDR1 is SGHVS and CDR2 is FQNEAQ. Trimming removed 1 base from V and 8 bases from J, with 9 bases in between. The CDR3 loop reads CASSLVLDKQYF. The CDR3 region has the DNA TGTGCCAGCAGCTTAGTACTAGACAAGCAGTACTTC.

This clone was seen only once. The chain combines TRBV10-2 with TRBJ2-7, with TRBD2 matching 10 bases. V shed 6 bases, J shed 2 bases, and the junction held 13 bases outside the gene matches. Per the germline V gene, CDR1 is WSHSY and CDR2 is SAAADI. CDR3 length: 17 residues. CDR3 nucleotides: TGCGCCAGCAGCGAGAGCGGGGGGGCCGGAATGGCCTACGAGCAGTACTTC. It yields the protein CASSESGGAGMAYEQYF.

The CDR3 sequence is CASSLVSLGTGGYTF. The DNA for the CDR3 is TGTGCCAGCAGCTTAGTGTCACTGGGGACAGGGGGATACACCTTC. J is TRBJ1-2 and V is TRBV7-3, with 11 positions matching TRBD1. The germline V gene has CDR1 SGHTA and CDR2 FQGTGA. This CDR3 contains 15 residues. V gave up 2 bases and J gave up 11 bases; unmatched junction bases: 10.

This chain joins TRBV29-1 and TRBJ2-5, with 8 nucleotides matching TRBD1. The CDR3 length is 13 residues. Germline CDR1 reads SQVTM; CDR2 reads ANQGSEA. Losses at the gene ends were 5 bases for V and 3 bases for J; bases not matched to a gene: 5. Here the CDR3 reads CSVPDRAKETQYF. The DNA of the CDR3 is TGCAGCGTTCCGGACAGGGCGAAAGAGACCCAGTACTTC.

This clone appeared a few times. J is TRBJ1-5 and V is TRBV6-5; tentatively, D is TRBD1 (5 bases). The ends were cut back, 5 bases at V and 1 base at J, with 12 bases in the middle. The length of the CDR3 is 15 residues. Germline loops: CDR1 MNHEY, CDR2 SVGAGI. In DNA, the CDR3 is TGTGCCAGCAGTCCGAGGGGTTTCAGCAATCAGCCCCAGCATTTT. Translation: CASSPRGFSNQPQHF.

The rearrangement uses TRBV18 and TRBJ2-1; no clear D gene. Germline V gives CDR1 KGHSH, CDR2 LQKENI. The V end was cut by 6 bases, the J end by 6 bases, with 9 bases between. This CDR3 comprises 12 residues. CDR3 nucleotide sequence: TGTGCCAGCTCCCTCTCAGGCAATGAGCAGTTCTTC. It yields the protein CASSLSGNEQFF.

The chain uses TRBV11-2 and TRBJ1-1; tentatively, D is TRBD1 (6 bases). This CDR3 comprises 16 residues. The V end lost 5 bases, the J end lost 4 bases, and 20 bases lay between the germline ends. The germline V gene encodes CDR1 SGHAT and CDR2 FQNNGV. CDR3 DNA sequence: TGTGCCAGCAGCCAAGATTTCGGGGGGGCAAGCACTGAAGCTTTCTTT. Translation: CASSQDFGGASTEAFF.

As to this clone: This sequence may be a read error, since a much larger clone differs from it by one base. The CDR3 sequence: CASSGLLYSNQPQYF. Written as DNA, the CDR3 is TGTGCCAGCAGTGGGTTACTGTATAGCAATCAGCCCCAGTATTTT. The rearrangement joins TRBV2 to TRBJ1-5, with unresolved D. The J call may be in error: the DNA end matches TRBJ2-3 better. Looked up from germline, CDR1 is SNHLY and CDR2 is FYNNEI. The length of the CDR3 is 15 residues.

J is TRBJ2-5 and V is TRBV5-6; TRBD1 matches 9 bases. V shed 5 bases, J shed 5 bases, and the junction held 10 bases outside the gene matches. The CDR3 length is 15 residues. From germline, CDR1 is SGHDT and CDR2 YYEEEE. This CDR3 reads CASRSYRGLGETQYF. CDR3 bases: TGTGCCAGCAGGTCCTACAGGGGGCTGGGGGAGACCCAGTACTTC.